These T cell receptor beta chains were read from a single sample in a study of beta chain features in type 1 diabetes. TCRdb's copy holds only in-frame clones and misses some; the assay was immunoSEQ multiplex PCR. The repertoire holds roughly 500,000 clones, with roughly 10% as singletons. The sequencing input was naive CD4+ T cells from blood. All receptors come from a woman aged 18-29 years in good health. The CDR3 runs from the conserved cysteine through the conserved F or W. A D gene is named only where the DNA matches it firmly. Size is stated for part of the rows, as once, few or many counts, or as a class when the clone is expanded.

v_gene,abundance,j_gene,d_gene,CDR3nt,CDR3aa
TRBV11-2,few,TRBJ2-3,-,TGTGCCAGCAGCTTAGGACTGAGCACAGATACGCAGTATTTT,CASSLGLSTDTQYF
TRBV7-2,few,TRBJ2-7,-,TGTGCCTCAGCTTATCTGGCAGGGGAGAGGGTTTACGAGCAGTACTTC,CASAYLAGERVYEQYF
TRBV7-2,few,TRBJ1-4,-,TGTGCCAGCAGGCGAGATCCAGGGCCTAATGAAAAACTGTTTTTT,CASRRDPGPNEKLFF
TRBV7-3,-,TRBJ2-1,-,TGTGCCAGCAGCTCCCCGGGCCCTGCGAGGAATGAGCAGTTCTTC,CASSSPGPARNEQFF
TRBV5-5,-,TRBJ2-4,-,TGTGCCAGCAGCCCGTTGGTCGGGCCCAAAAACATTCAGTACTTC,CASSPLVGPKNIQYF
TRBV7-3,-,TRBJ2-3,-,TGTGCCAGCAGCTTAAAGGCCCTCGGCGGGACGAAGACAGATACGCAGTATTTT,CASSLKALGGTKTDTQYF
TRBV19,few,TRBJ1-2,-,TGTGCCAGTATGGGACTCTCCACCTATGGCTACACCTTC,CASMGLSTYGYTF
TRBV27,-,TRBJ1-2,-,TGTGCCAGCAGTTTATCTCTGGCTGGGTCCTATGGCTACACCTTC,CASSLSLAGSYGYTF
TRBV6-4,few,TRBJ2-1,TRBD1,TGTGCCAGCAGAGCAGACAGGGATTCAAATGAGCAGTTCTTC,CASRADRDSNEQFF
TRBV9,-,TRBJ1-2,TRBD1,TGTGCCAGCACCGAAGGGGGCCAAACCTATGGCTACACCTTC,CASTEGGQTYGYTF
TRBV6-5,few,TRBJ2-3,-,TGTGCCAGCAGCCCGACAGGTTCAGCAGATACGCAGTATTTT,CASSPTGSADTQYF
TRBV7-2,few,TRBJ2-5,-,TGTGCCAGCAGCCCCCCGTCGGTTCGGGAGACCCAGTACTTC,CASSPPSVRETQYF
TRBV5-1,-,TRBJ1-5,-,TGCGCCAGCTCACAGGGTCCAAATCAGCCCCAGCATTTT,CASSQGPNQPQHF
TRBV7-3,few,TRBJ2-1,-,TGTGCCAGCAGCTTAAACTCCATCGGACAGTTTAATGAGCAGTTCTTC,CASSLNSIGQFNEQFF
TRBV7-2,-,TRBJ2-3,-,TGTGCCAGCAGCTTAGTTAGAGCAGATACGCAGTATTTT,CASSLVRADTQYF
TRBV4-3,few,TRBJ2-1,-,TGCGCCAGCAGCCAAGGGCGTGCCGTGGGGAATGAGCAGTTCTTC,CASSQGRAVGNEQFF
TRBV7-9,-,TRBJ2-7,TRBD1,TGTGCCAGCAGCTTCAGAGGGACAGCTATATCCTACGAGCAGTACTTC,CASSFRGTAISYEQYF
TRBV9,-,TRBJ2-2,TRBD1,TGTGCCAGCAGCCCCGGGACAGTCACCGGGGAGCTGTTTTTT,CASSPGTVTGELFF
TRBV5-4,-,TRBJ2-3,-,TGTGCCAGCAGCTTGGCCAGCGGGACAGTCATTACAGATACGCAGTATTTT,CASSLASGTVITDTQYF
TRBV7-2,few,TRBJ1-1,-,TGTGCCAGCAGCTTAGCAGGAACTGAAGCTTTCTTT,CASSLAGTEAFF
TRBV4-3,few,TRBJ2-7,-,TGCGCCAGCAGCCGAGGAGGACAGAGCTACGAGCAGTACTTC,CASSRGGQSYEQYF
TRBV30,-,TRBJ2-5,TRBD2,TGTGCCTGGACTCTTTTAGTAGCGGGAGGCCGGGAGACCCAGTACTTC,CAWTLLVAGGRETQYF
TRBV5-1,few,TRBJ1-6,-,TGCGCCAGCGATACCGGTTGGGGGATCGGATCACCCCTCCACTTT,CASDTGWGIGSPLHF
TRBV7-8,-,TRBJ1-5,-,TGTGCCAGCAGCCCTATTTATCAGCCCCAGCATTTT,CASSPIYQPQHF
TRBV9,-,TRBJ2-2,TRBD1,TGTGCCAGCAGCACTACCAAAACAGGGGGAGGCACCGGGGAGCTGTTTTTT,CASSTTKTGGGTGELFF
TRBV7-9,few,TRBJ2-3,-,TGTGCCAGCAGCTTCGCGGATACGCAGTATTTT,CASSFADTQYF
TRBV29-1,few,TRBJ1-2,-,TGCAGCGTTGAAGATGGGGGACGGTCCTATGGCTACACCTTC,CSVEDGGRSYGYTF
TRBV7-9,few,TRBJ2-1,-,TGTGCCAGCCGCAATACGAGCTCCTACAATGAGCAGTTCTTC,CASRNTSSYNEQFF
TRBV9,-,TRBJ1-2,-,TGTGCCAGCAGCCGGGACGGCCAATATGGCTACACCTTC,CASSRDGQYGYTF
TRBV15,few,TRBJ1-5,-,TGTGCCACCAGCAGTCAGGCTAATCAGCCCCAGCATTTT,CATSSQANQPQHF
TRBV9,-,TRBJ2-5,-,TGTGCCAGCAGCGTAGTAGCCCAGGGGATCGGGACCCAGTACTTC,CASSVVAQGIGTQYF
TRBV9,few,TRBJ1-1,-,TGTGCCAGCAGTCAGTTGAACACTGAAGCTTTCTTT,CASSQLNTEAFF
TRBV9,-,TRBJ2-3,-,TGTGCCAGCAGCCCGACGGGAGGGACAGGGCCAGATACGCAGTATTTT,CASSPTGGTGPDTQYF
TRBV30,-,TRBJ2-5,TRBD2,TGTGCCTCCGGGACTAGACAAGAGACCCAGTACTTC,CASGTRQETQYF
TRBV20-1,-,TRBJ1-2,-,TGCAGTGCCGAGAGGACAGATGGCTACACCTTC,CSAERTDGYTF
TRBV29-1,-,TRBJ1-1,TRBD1,TGCAGCGTCTTAGGGACAGGGGGTGTTACTGAAGCTTTCTTT,CSVLGTGGVTEAFF
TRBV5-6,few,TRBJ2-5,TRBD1,TGTGCCAGCAGCCTGTTAAGGACAGGGTCAGAGACCCAGTACTTC,CASSLLRTGSETQYF
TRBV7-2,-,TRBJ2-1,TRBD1,TGTGCCAGCAGCCGGGACAGGGGGCAACTCAATGAGCAGTTCTTC,CASSRDRGQLNEQFF
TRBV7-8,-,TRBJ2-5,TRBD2,TGTGCCAGCAGCCGTACAGGACTAGCGGGGAGAGAGACCCAGTACTTC,CASSRTGLAGRETQYF
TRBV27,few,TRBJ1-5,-,TGTGCCAGCAGTCCCTACTTAGGTCAGCCCCAGCATTTT,CASSPYLGQPQHF
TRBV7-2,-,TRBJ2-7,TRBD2,TGTGCCAGCAGCCCGACTAGCGATCACGAGCAGTACTTC,CASSPTSDHEQYF
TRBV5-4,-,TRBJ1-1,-,TGTGCCAGCAGCCTCAGGGACGTGTTCACTGAAGCTTTCTTT,CASSLRDVFTEAFF
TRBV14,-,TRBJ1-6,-,TGTGCCAGCAGTCTCCAGGGAAGGGGTTCACCCCTCCACTTT,CASSLQGRGSPLHF
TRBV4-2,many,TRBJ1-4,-,TGTGCCAGCAGCTTCACGACAGGTTGGGATGAAAAACTGTTTTTT,CASSFTTGWDEKLFF
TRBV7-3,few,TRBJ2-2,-,TGTGCCAGCAGCTTAGGCCCAGGACGGCGGGAGCTGTTTTTT,CASSLGPGRRELFF
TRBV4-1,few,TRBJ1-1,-,TGCGCCAGCAAAGGTCATAAAAACACTGAAGCTTTCTTT,CASKGHKNTEAFF
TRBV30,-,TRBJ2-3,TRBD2,TGTGCCTGGGGACTAGCGGGAGGCACAGATACGCAGTATTTT,CAWGLAGGTDTQYF
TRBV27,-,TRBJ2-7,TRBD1,TGTGCCAGCAGTCGGGACAGGTCCTACGAGCAGTACTTC,CASSRDRSYEQYF
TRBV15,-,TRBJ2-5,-,TGTGCCACCAGCAGAGCTGGGGGGCCGGTACTGGAGACCCAGTACTTC,CATSRAGGPVLETQYF
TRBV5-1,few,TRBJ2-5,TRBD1,TGCGCCAGCAGCACGGGACAGGGGATAGAGACCCAGTACTTC,CASSTGQGIETQYF